This T cell receptor (beta chain) stems from a study of cytomegalovirus exposure and HLA in healthy donors. In the case of this clone: Its antigen remains unidentified.

There are 13 residues in the CDR3. V was clipped by 6 bases and J by 3 bases, with 12 bases between them. Germline V gene data show CDR1 as MNHNY and CDR2 as SVGAGI (reference sequence). PCR used 60 Vbeta primers and 13 Jbeta primers. Profiling relied on immunoSEQ multiplex PCR, and the TCRdb table lists in-frame clones only, not all of them. In the table there are over 150,000 clones, about 82% of which are singletons. Study-wide results and limits: Among TCR beta chains, those listed as cytomegalovirus-associated numbered over 150.

This sequence joins TRBV6-6 and TRBJ2-7; a weak D match, TRBD1 (6 bases). Input material: PBMCs. This sequence originates from a woman aged 30 to 39 in good health and CMV-seropositive. The DNA for the CDR3 is TGTGCCAGCAGCTGGGGACAAAACTACGAGCAGTACTTC. This codes for CASSWGQNYEQYF.